A single sample is the source of the 9 T cell receptor beta chains below, sequenced in a study of early T cells in non-severe SARS-CoV-2 infection. MiXCR was run by TCRdb on the 5' RACE reads, yielding one entry per CDR3 protein. The data contain about 40,000 distinct CDR3 sequences, about 8% of them singletons. The input for sequencing was whole blood, taken at baseline. The source is an adult who was a healthcare worker with PCR-confirmed SARS-CoV-2 infection or an uninfected control (not recorded which).

A few counts support this clonotype. The chain employs TRBV11-2 and TRBJ2-5; possibly TRBD1 or TRBD2 for D (5 bases each). The germline V and J ends were trimmed by 2 bases and 4 bases, with 14 bases remaining between them. Germline CDR1 SGHAT, CDR2 FQNNGV. The CDR3 is 15 residues long. This CDR3 is CASSLSSGTIETQYF. In nucleotides, the CDR3 is TGTGCCAGCAGCTTATCCTCCGGGACCATAGAGACCCAGTACTTC.

The CDR3 loop reads CASSLGVRGNEQFF. The CDR3 bases are TGTGCCAGCTCACTCGGAGTCCGGGGCAATGAGCAGTTCTTC. The chain has TRBV18 and TRBJ2-1; maybe TRBD2 (5 bases). The CDR3 length is 14 residues. Germline V gene sequence: CDR1 KGHSH, CDR2 LQKENI. V lost 4 bases and J lost 6, with 13 bases in between.

Many counts were recorded for this clonotype. This chain uses TRBV20-1 with TRBJ2-7; tentatively, D is TRBD2 (6 bases). Germline values: CDR1 DFQATT, CDR2 SNEGSKA (reference sequence). This CDR3 contains 14 residues. Trimming left V 5 bases short and J 5 bases short, with 19 bases between. The CDR3: CSAWGLQGRNEQYF. For the CDR3, the DNA is TGCAGTGCTTGGGGACTCCAAGGAAGGAACGAGCAGTACTTC.

This clonotype was counted a few times. The chain combines TRBV20-1 with TRBJ2-5, with D unclear. CDR3 length: 11 residues. Trimming cost V 6 bases and J 3 bases, with 8 bases left between them. Germline assignment: CDR1 DFQATT and CDR2 SNEGSKA (reference sequence). The CDR3 coding sequence is TGCAGTGCACAGCGAGAAGAGACCCAGTACTTC. This codes for CSAQREETQYF.

This clonotype was counted between two and nine times. V usage is TRBV11-2 and J usage is TRBJ2-7; 10 bases map to TRBD1. The CDR3 is made up of 14 amino acids. V lost 6 bases to trimming and J lost 4 bases; unmatched junction nucleotides: 6. From germline, CDR1 is SGHAT and CDR2 FQNNGV. This CDR3 reads CASRTGTGDYEQYF. Written as DNA, the CDR3 is TGTGCCAGCAGGACCGGGACAGGGGATTACGAGCAGTACTTC.

This chain links TRBV5-1 with TRBJ2-1; 7 bases agree with TRBD1. The junction had 8 bases not matched to a gene; V was cut back by 3 bases and J by 8 bases. This CDR3 has 14 residues. CDR1 and CDR2 (germline): SGHRS, YFSETQ. In DNA, the CDR3 is TGCGCCAGCAGCTCTGGACAGGCGGTCGATGAGCAGTTCTTC. Protein: CASSSGQAVDEQFF.

This clonotype appeared many times. The J gene is TRBJ1-1, the V gene TRBV10-3, with 8 positions matching TRBD1. Germline assignment: CDR1 ENHRY and CDR2 SYGVKD. CDR3 length equals 16 residues. With V trimmed by 0 bases and J by 0 bases, 3 bases remained unmatched. The CDR3 sequence is CAISESEDRVNTEAFF. Written as DNA, the CDR3 is TGTGCCATCAGTGAGTCGGAGGACAGGGTGAACACTGAAGCTTTCTTT.

This clonotype came up many times. CDR3 DNA: TGCAGTGCTAGTGGCCCCAAGGGTGGCTATGGCTACACCTTC. Its translation is CSASGPKGGYGYTF. The V call is TRBV20-1, the J call TRBJ1-2; D remains ambiguous. The V end lost 3 bases, the J end lost 4 bases, and 15 bases lay between the germline ends. This CDR3 is 14 amino acids long. CDR1 is DFQATT, CDR2 SNEGSKA, per germline (reference sequence).

The CDR3 sequence is CASRWRTAAGGVETQYF. The CDR3 DNA reads TGTGCCAGCAGATGGCGTACGGCTGCAGGGGGCGTGGAGACCCAGTACTTC. The chain couples TRBV2 to TRBJ2-5; TRBD1 matches 8 bases. Unmatched junction bases numbered 17, after V lost 6 bases and J lost 5 bases. This CDR3 is built from 17 residues. Germline-derived CDR1 and CDR2 are SNHLY and FYNNEI.